The 6 T cell receptor beta chains given below trace back to one sample, sequenced in a study of T cell repertoires in cytomegalovirus infection. TCRdb reprocessed the reads via MiXCR and lists one record per CDR3 protein. The sample records around 440,000 distinct CDR3 sequences, around 11% being singletons. The sample consisted of PBMCs. These receptors all stem from a human donor in good health (CMV status not recorded). Some clones in this sample may be carry-over from other donors' samples.

The gene calls are TRBV3-1 and TRBJ1-1; the match to TRBD1 covers 12 bases. V lost 0 bases to trimming and J lost 1 base; unmatched junction nucleotides: 3. Germline V lookup: CDR1 LGHDT, CDR2 YNNKEL (reference sequence). The CDR3 has 17 residues. The CDR3 loop is CASSQESGQGANTEAFF. CDR3 bases: TGTGCCAGCAGCCAAGAATCGGGACAGGGGGCGAACACTGAAGCTTTCTTT.

The chain recombines TRBV5-4 with TRBJ1-2; 10 bases are a match to TRBD1. The CDR3 consists of 16 residues. Trimming cost V 0 bases and J 4 bases; bases outside gene matches: 6. Per germline, CDR1 SGHNT and CDR2 YYREEE (reference sequence). CDR3 nucleotides: TGTGCCAGCAGCTTGGCGGAGGACAGGGGGACCTATGGCTACACCTTC. Translating gives CASSLAEDRGTYGYTF.

This clonotype was picked up many times. This chain uses TRBV28 with TRBJ1-4; 8 bases fit TRBD1. Germline V gene sequence: CDR1 MDHEN, CDR2 SYDVKM. V shed 10 bases, J shed 7 bases, and the junction held 8 bases outside the gene matches. The CDR3 totals 13 residues. The CDR3 spells CATQTGAGEKLFF. The CDR3 bases are TGTGCCACCCAGACAGGGGCGGGTGAAAAACTGTTTTTT.

Regarding this clonotype: A much larger clone lies a single base off, so this may be a read error. The V call is TRBV5-1, the J call TRBJ2-2; 10 nucleotides align to TRBD1. This CDR3 comprises 16 residues. Germline loops: CDR1 SGHRS, CDR2 YFSETQ. This chain's CDR3 is CASSAPGQGLTGERFF. The CDR3 DNA reads as TGCGCCAGCAGCGCCCCGGGACAGGGGCTCACCGGGGAGCGGTTTTTT.

This chain joins TRBV11-2 and TRBJ1-1; D remains unclear. The V gene lost 2 bases and the J gene lost 6 bases, with 16 bases spanning the gap. CDR1 and CDR2 from the germline V gene are SGHAT and FQNNGV. The CDR3 has 15 amino acids. The CDR3 DNA reads as TGTGCCAGCAGCTTATCCCGACTTGGGATTCCTGAAGCTTTCTTT. This translates into CASSLSRLGIPEAFF.

This clonotype was seen many times. The CDR3 DNA follows: TGTGCCAGCAGTTTGGAGGGAATTGAAGCTTTCTTT. The encoded protein is CASSLEGIEAFF. The rearrangement links TRBV28 to TRBJ1-1; D gene ambiguous. V lost 3 bases and J 7 bases, leaving 9 bases between the germline ends. There are 12 residues in the CDR3. Germline values: CDR1 MDHEN, CDR2 SYDVKM.